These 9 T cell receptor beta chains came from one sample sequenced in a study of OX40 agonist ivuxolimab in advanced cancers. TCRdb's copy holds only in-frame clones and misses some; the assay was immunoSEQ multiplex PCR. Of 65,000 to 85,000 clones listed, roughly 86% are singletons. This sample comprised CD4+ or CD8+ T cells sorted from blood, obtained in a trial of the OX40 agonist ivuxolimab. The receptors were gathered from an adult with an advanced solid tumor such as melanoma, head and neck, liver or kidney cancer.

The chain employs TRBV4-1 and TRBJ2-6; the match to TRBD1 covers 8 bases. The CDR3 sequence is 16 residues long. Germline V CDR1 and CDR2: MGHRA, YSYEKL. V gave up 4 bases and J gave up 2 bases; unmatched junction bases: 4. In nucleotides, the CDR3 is TGCGCCAGCAGCCCGATGGACAGGGCTGGGGCCAACGTCCTGACTTTC. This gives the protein CASSPMDRAGANVLTF.

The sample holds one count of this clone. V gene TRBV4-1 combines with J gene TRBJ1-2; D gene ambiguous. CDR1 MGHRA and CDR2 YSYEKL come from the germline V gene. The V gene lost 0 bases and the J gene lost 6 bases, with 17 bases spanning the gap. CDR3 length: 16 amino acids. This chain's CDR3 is CASSQDPLREYDGYTF. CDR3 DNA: TGCGCCAGCAGCCAAGATCCCCTTCGCGAATATGATGGCTACACCTTC.

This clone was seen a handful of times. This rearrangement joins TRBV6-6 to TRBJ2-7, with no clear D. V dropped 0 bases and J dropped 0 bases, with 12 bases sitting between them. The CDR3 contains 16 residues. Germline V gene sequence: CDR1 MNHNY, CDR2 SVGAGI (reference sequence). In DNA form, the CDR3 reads TGTGCCAGCAGTTACTCGGCCGGTCCGCGCTCCTACGAGCAGTACTTC. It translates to CASSYSAGPRSYEQYF.

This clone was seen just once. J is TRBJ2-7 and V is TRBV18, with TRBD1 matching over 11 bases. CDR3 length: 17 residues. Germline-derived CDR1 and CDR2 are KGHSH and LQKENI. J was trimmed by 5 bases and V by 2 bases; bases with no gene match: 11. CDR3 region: CASSPNPRTGGRDEQYF. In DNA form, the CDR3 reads TGTGCCAGCTCACCAAACCCTAGGACAGGGGGCAGGGACGAGCAGTACTTC.

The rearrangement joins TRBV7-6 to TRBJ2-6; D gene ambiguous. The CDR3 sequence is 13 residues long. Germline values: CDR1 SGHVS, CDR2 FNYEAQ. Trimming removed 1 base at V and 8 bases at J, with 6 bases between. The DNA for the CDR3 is TGTGCCAGCAGCTTAGTGGGCTCCAACGTCCTGACTTTC. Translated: CASSLVGSNVLTF.

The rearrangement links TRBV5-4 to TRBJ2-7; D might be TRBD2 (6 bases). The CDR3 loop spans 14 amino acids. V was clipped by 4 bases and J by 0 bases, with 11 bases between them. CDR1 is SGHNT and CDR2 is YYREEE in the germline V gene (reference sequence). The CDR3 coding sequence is TGTGCCAGCAGCCGGGACTCATACTCCTACGAGCAGTACTTC. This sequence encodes CASSRDSYSYEQYF.

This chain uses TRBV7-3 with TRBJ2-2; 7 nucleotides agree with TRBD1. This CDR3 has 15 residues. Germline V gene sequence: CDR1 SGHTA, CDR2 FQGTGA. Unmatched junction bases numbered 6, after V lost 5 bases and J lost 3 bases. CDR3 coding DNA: TGTGCCAGCAGCCAGGGACAGCTATACACCGGGGAGCTGTTTTTT. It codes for CASSQGQLYTGELFF. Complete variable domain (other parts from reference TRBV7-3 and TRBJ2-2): GAGVSQTPSNKVTEKGKYVELRCDPISGHTALYWYRQSLGQGPEFLIYFQGTGAADDSGLPNDRFFAVRPEGSVSTLKIQRTERGDSAVYLCASSQGQLYTGELFFGEGSRLTVL.

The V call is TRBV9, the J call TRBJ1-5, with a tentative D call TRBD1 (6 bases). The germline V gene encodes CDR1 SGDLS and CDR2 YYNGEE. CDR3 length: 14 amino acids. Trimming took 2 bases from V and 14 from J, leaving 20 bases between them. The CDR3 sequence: CASSVSIRGGPEHF. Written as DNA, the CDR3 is TGTGCCAGCAGCGTCTCCATTCGTGGGGGCCCTGAGCATTTT.

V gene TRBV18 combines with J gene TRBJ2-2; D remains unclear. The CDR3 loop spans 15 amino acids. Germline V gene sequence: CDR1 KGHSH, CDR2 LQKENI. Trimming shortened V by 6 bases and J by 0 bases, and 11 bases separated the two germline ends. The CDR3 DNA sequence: TGTGCCAGCTCTCCCGACACTGCGAACACCGGGGAGCTGTTTTTT. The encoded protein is CASSPDTANTGELFF.